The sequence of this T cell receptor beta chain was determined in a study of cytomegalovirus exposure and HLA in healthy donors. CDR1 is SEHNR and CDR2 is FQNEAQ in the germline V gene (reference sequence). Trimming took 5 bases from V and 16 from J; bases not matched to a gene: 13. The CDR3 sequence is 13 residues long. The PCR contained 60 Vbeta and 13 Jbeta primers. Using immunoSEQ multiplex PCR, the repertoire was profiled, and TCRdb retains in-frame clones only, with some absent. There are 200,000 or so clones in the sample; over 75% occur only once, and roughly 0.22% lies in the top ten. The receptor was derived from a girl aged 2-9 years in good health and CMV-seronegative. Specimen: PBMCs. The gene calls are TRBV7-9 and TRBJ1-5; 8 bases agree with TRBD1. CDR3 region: CASSTPPDRVQHF. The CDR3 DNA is TGTGCCAGCAGCACCCCACCGGACAGGGTGCAACATTTT.